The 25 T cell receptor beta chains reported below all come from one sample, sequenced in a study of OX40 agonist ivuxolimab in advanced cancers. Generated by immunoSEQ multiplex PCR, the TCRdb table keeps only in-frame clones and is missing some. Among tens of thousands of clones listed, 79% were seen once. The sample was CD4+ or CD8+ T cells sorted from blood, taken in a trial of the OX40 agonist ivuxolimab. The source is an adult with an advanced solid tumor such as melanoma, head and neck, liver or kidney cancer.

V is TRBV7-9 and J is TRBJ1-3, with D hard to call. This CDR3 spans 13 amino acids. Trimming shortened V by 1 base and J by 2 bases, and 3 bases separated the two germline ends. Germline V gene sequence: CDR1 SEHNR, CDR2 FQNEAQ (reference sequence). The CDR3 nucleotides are TGTGCCAGCAGCTTAGAGACTGGAAACACCATATATTTT. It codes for CASSLETGNTIYF.

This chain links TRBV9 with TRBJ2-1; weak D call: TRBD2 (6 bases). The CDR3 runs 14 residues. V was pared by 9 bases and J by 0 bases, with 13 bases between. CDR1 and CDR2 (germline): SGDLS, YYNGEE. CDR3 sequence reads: CATSSVSSYNEQFF. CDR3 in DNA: TGTGCCACTTCTAGCGTCAGCTCCTACAATGAGCAGTTCTTC. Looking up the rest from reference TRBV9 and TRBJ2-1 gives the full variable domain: DSGVTQTPKHLITATGQRVTLRCSPRSGDLSVYWYQQSLDQGLQFLIQYYNGEERAKGNILERFSAQQFPDLHSELNLSSLELGDSALYFCATSSVSSYNEQFFGPGTRLTVL.

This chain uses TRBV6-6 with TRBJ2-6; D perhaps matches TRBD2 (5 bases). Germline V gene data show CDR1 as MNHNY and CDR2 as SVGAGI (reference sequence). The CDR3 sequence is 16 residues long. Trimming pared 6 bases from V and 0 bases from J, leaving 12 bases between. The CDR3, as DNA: TGTGCCAGCAGACCCTTCGGGATCTCTGGGGCCAACGTCCTGACTTTC. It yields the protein CASRPFGISGANVLTF.

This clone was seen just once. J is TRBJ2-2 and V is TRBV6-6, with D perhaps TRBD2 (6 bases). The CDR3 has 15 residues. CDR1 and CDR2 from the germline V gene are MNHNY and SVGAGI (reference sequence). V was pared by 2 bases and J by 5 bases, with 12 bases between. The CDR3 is CASSYRRDGTGELFF. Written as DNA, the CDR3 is TGTGCCAGCAGTTACAGGAGGGATGGGACCGGGGAGCTGTTTTTT.

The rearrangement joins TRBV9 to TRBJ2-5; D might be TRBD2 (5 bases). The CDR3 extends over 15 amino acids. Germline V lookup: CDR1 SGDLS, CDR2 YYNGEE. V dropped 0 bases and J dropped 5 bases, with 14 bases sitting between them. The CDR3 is CASSVDGLPGETQYF. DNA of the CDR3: TGTGCCAGCAGCGTAGATGGGTTGCCGGGGGAGACCCAGTACTTC.

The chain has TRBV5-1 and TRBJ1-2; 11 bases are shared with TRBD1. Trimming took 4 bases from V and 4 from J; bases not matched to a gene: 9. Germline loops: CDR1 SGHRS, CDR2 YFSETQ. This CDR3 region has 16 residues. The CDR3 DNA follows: TGCGCCAGCAGCCCTATTGCCGGACAGGGGGCCTATGGCTACACCTTC. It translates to CASSPIAGQGAYGYTF.

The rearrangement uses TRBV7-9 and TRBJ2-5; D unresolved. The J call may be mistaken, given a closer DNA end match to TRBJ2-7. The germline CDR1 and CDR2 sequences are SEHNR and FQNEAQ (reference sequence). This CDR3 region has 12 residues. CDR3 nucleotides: TGTGCCAGCAGCTTAAGTGCCTACGAGCAGTACTTC. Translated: CASSLSAYEQYF.

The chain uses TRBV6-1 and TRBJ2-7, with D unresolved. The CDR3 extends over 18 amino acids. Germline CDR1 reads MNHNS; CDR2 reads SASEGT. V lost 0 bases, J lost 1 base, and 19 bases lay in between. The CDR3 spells CASSEALYFGPPSYEQYF. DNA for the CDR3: TGTGCCAGCAGTGAAGCGCTTTATTTTGGGCCTCCTTCCTACGAGCAGTACTTC.

The CDR3: CSADDEGEQFF. The CDR3 DNA reads as TGCAGCGCCGACGATGAAGGTGAGCAGTTCTTC. The rearrangement uses TRBV29-1 and TRBJ2-1; D not resolved. Germline V gives CDR1 SQVTM, CDR2 ANQGSEA. This CDR3 comprises 11 residues. Between the trimmed V and J ends, which lost 7 bases and 9 bases, there was a span of 13 bases.

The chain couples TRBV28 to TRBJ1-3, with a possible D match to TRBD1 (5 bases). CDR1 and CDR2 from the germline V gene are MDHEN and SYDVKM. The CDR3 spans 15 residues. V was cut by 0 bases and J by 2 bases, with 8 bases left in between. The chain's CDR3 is CASSLWAGAGNTIYF. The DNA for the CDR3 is TGTGCCAGCAGTTTATGGGCGGGGGCTGGAAACACCATATATTTT.

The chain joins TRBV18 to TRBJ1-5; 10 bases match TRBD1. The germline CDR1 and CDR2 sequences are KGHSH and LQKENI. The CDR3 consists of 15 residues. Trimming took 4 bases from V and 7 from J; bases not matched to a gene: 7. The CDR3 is CASSQLGQGDQPQHF. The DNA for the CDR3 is TGTGCCAGCTCACAATTAGGACAGGGGGACCAGCCCCAGCATTTT.

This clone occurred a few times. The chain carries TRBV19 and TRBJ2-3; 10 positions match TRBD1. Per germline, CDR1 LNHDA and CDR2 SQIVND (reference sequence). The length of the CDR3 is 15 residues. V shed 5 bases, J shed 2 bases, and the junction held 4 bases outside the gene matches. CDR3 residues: CASSDGTGATDTQYF. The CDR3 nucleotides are TGTGCCAGTAGTGATGGGACAGGGGCCACAGATACGCAGTATTTT.

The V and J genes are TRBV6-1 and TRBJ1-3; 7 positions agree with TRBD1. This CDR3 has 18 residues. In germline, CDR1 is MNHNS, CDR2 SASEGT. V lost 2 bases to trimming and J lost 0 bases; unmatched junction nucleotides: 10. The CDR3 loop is CASSERGGQLFSGNTIYF. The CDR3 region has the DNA TGTGCCAGCAGTGAACGTGGGGGACAGCTTTTCTCTGGAAACACCATATATTTT.

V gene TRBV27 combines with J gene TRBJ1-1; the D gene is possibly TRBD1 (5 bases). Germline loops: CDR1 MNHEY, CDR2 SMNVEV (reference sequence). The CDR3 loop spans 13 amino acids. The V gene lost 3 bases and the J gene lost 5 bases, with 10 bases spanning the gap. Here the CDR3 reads CASSLGQRTEAFF. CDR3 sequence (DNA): TGTGCCAGCAGTTTGGGGCAGAGAACTGAAGCTTTCTTT.

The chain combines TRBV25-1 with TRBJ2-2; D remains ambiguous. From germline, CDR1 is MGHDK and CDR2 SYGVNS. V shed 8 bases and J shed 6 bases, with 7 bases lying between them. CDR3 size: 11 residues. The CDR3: CASQAAGELFF. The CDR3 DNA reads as TGTGCCAGCCAAGCCGCCGGGGAGCTGTTTTTT.

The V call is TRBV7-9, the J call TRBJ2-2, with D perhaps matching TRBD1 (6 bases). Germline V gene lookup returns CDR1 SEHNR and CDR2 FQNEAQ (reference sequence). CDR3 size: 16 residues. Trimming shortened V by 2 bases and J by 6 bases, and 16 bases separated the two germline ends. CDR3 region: CASSLRRTWGPGELFF. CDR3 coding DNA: TGTGCCAGCAGCTTACGACGTACCTGGGGGCCCGGGGAGCTGTTTTTT.

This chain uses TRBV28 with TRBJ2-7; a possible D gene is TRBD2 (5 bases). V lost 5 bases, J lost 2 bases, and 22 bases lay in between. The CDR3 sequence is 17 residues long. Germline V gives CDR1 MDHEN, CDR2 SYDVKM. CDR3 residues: CASSTNLRGPWPYEQYF. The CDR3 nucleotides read TGTGCCAGCAGTACTAACCTCAGAGGGCCCTGGCCCTACGAGCAGTACTTC.

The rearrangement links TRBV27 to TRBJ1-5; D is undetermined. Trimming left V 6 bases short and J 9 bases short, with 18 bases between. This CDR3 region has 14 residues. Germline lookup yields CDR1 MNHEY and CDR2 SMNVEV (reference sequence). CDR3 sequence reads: CASRTSLRNGPQHF. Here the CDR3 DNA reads TGTGCCAGCAGGACTTCCCTACGAAATGGGCCCCAGCATTTT.

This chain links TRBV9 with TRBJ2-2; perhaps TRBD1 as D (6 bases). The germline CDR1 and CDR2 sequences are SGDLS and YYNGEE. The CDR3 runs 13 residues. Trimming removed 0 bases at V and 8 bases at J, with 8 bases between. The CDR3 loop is CASSVGGQGELFF. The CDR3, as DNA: TGTGCCAGCAGCGTAGGGGGGCAGGGGGAGCTGTTTTTT.

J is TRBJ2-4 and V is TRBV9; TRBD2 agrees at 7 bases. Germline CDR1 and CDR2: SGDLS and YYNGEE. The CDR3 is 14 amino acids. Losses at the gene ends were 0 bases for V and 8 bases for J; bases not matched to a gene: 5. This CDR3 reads CASSVDPRGDIQYF. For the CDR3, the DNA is TGTGCCAGCAGCGTAGACCCCCGGGGGGACATTCAGTACTTC. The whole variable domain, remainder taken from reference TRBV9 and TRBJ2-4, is DSGVTQTPKHLITATGQRVTLRCSPRSGDLSVYWYQQSLDQGLQFLIQYYNGEERAKGNILERFSAQQFPDLHSELNLSSLELGDSALYFCASSVDPRGDIQYFGAGTRLSVL.

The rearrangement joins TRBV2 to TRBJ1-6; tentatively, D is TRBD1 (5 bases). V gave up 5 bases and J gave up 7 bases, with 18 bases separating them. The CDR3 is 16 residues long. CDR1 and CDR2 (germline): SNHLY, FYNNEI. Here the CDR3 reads CASSFPFRVANSPLHF. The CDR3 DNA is TGTGCCAGCAGTTTTCCCTTCAGGGTCGCGAATTCACCCCTCCACTTT. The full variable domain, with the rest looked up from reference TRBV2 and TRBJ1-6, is EPEVTQTPSHQVTQMGQEVILRCVPISNHLYFYWYRQILGQKVEFLVSFYNNEISEKSEIFDDQFSVERPDGSNFTLKIRSTKLEDSAMYFCASSFPFRVANSPLHFGNGTRLTVT.

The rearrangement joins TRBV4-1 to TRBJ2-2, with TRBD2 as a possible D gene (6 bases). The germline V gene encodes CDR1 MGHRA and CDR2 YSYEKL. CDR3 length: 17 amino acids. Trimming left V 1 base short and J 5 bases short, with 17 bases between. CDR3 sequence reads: CASSQGLGLGGTGELFF. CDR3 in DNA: TGCGCCAGCAGCCAAGGATTGGGACTCGGGGGTACCGGGGAGCTGTTTTTT.

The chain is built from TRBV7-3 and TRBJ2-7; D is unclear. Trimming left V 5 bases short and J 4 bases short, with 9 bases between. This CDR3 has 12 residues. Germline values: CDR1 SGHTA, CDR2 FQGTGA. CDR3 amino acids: CASSPSAYEQYF. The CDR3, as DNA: TGTGCCAGCAGCCCATCCGCTTACGAGCAGTACTTC.

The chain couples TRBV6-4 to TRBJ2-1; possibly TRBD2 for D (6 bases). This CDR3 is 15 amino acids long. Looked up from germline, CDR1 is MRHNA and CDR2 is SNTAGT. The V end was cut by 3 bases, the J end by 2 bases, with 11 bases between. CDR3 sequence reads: CASSEEREPYNEQFF. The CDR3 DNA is TGTGCCAGCAGTGAAGAACGGGAGCCCTACAATGAGCAGTTCTTC.

The CDR3 here is CASSISLGGATDTQYF. CDR3 sequence (DNA): TGTGCCAGTAGTATATCCCTTGGCGGGGCCACAGATACGCAGTATTTT. The chain carries TRBV19 and TRBJ2-3, with D perhaps matching TRBD2 (6 bases). The CDR3 covers 16 residues. V was clipped by 2 bases and J by 2 bases, with 14 bases between them. CDR1 and CDR2 (germline): LNHDA, SQIVND (reference sequence).